This TCR beta chain was sequenced in a study of Graves' ophthalmopathy and Graves' hyperthyroidism. This CDR3 spans 15 amino acids. With V trimmed by 4 bases and J by 7 bases, 13 bases remained unmatched. In germline, CDR1 is SGHRS, CDR2 YFSETQ. TCR beta CDR3 regions were amplified from RNA transcripts. The first-round RT-PCR employed HTBI primers together with the Qiagen OneStep RT-PCR kit. A multiplex PCR was then performed as the second round. TCRdb analysed the multiplex PCR reads with MiXCR anew, one entry per CDR3 protein. This sample has approximately 1.2 million distinct CDR3 sequences; less than 45% occur once, and the top ten carry roughly 11%. In regard to this clonotype: Its antigen is not identified.

Overall study results and limits: The majority of expanded thyroid clonotypes above 0.001 frequency also occurred in blood.

Physicians reached a diagnosis by relying on clinical symptoms, serum thyroxine, TRAb, thyroid ultrasound and orbital computed tomography. What was sequenced was peripheral blood or thyroid tissue (not recorded which). The source is an adult man with Graves' hyperthyroidism. The chain carries TRBV5-1 and TRBJ1-1; TRBD1 matches at 7 bases. The DNA for the CDR3 is TGCGCCAGCAGCGGGACAGCGGTAGCAACTAATGAAGCTTTCTTT. This gives the protein CASSGTAVATNEAFF.